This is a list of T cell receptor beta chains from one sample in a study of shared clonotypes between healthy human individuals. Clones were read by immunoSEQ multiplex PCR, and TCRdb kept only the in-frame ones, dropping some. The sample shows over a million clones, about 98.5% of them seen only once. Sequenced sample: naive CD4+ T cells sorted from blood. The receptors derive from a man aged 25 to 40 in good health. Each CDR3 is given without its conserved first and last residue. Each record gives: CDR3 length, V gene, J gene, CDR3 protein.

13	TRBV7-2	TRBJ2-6	ASSQTGPGANVLT
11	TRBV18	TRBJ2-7	ASSPLSSGQGN
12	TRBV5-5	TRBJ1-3	ASSLEPTASTIY
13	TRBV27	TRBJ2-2	ASNLRQGSTGELF
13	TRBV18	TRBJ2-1	ASSSDGRENNEQF
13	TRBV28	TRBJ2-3	ASSLQGARADTQY
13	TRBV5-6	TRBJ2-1	ASSRPSGRFHEQF
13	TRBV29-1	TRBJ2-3	SVTRLAGGTDTQY
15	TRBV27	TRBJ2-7	ASSLSPRGGILYEQY
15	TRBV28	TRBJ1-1	ASSPGTGGALYTEAF
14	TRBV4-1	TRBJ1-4	ASSQAPTGLNEKLF
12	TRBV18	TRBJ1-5	ASSPGGGNQPQH
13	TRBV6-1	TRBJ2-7	ASTYWGGVAYEQY
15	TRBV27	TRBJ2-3	ASSLRAGGPSTDTQY
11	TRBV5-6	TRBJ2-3	ASSRGPGDTQY
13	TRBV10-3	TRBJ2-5	AISGPGQGRETQY
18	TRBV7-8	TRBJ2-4	ASSLLVSAGSHTAKNIQY
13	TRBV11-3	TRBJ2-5	ASSFGLAGEETQY
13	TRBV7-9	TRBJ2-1	ASSRDRPFSNEQF
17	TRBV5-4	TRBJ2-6	ASSKVRLAGDSGANVLT